A selection of T cell receptor beta chains follows, all from one sample in a study of T cells in Graves' hyperthyroidism and ophthalmopathy. TCRdb redid the calling of the multiplex PCR reads with MiXCR, one entry per CDR3 protein. Here the sample spans approximately 400,000 distinct CDR3 sequences, 15% to 20% being singletons. The source material was blood. The source of these receptors is a woman younger than 30 with Graves' hyperthyroidism. Each CDR3 is given with its conserved first and last residue. D genes are given only for firm matches. Size tells how often a clone was seen (once, few, many) or the class of an expanded clone, and some rows leave it out.

CASSDQRMGNQPQHF TGTGCCAGCAGTGATCAGCGGATGGGCAATCAGCCCCAGCATTTT TRBJ1-5 NA TRBV2 NA
CASRTWTGNTEAFF TGTGCCAGCAGGACATGGACAGGGAACACTGAAGCTTTCTTT TRBJ1-1 NA TRBV6-1 TRBD1
CATSTGEGSGYTF TGTGCCACCAGCACCGGGGAGGGGTCCGGCTACACCTTC TRBJ1-2 many TRBV15 NA
CASSLVRQSEAFF TGTGCCAGCAGCTTAGTGAGGCAGTCTGAAGCTTTCTTT TRBJ1-1 NA TRBV7-6 NA
CASSFRPF TGTGCCAGCAGTTTTCGGCCCTTC TRBJ1-2 many TRBV12-3/TRBV12-4 NA
CASSRGPQESQYF TGCGCCAGCTCCCGGGGCCCCCAAGAGAGCCAGTACTTC TRBJ2-5 NA TRBV10-2 NA
CASSLAGGDRGYTF TGCGCCAGCAGCTTGGCAGGGGGCGATCGTGGCTACACCTTC TRBJ1-2 many TRBV5-1 TRBD1
CASSQSSAYSNQPQHF TGTGCCAGTAGTCAGTCTTCGGCCTATAGCAATCAGCCCCAGCATTTT TRBJ1-5 NA TRBV19 NA
CASSDLDYEQYF TGCGCCAGCAGTGATCTGGACTACGAGCAGTACTTC TRBJ2-7 many TRBV10-2 NA
CASSSTSGAYEQYF TGTGCCAGCAGCTCTACTAGCGGGGCTTACGAGCAGTACTTC TRBJ2-7 few TRBV11-2 TRBD2
CASRPGGRRDTEAFF TGTGCCAGCAGACCTGGCGGGAGGAGAGACACTGAAGCTTTCTTT TRBJ1-1 many TRBV6-1 NA
CASSLAWAEAFF TGTGCCAGCAGTTTAGCGTGGGCTGAAGCTTTCTTT TRBJ1-1 many TRBV12-3/TRBV12-4 NA
CASRTGLNQPQHF TGTGCCAGCAGAACAGGGCTAAATCAGCCCCAGCATTTT TRBJ1-5 many TRBV6-1 NA
CASSLVTGGARQPQHF TGTGCCAGCAGCTTAGTCACAGGGGGGGCCAGGCAGCCCCAGCATTTT TRBJ1-5 many TRBV7-8 TRBD1
CASSEDSGETKYF TGTGCCAGCAGTGAGGACAGCGGGGAGACCAAGTACTTC TRBJ2-5 few TRBV2 NA
CASTLQRNTEAFF TGTGCCAGCACCCTACAGAGGAACACTGAAGCTTTCTTT TRBJ1-1 NA TRBV11-2 NA
CASSATGGSGNQPQHF TGTGCCAGCAGTGCGACAGGGGGTAGCGGCAATCAGCCCCAGCATTTT TRBJ1-5 once TRBV28 TRBD1
CASSLGGILTFF TGTGCCAGCAGTTTAGGGGGGATCTTGACTTTCTTT TRBJ1-1 many TRBV12-3/TRBV12-4 NA
CASSHGGEYGYTF TGCGCCAGCAGCCATGGTGGGGAGTATGGCTACACCTTC TRBJ1-2 few TRBV5-1 NA
CASSIGTAQANTEAFF TGTGCCAGTAGTATCGGGACAGCTCAAGCGAACACTGAAGCTTTCTTT TRBJ1-1 many TRBV19 TRBD1
CASSQGQQAFF TGTGCCAGCAGCCAGGGACAACAAGCTTTCTTT TRBJ1-1 NA TRBV3-1 NA
CASSSHPPGTQYF TGTGCCAGCAGTTCACACCCCCCGGGGACCCAGTACTTC TRBJ2-5 many TRBV28 NA
CASSSGGGKLDEQYF TGTGCCAGCAGCTCAGGGGGGGGTAAGCTCGACGAGCAGTACTTC TRBJ2-7 many TRBV7-8 NA
CASSFDLAGSYEQYF TGTGCCAGCAGCTTCGACCTAGCGGGGAGTTACGAGCAGTACTTC TRBJ2-7 NA TRBV11-2 TRBD2
CASSTRTGNEQYF TGTGCCAGCAGCACCAGGACAGGGAACGAGCAGTACTTC TRBJ2-7 many TRBV7-8 TRBD1
CASGFSRTVGELFF TGTGCCAGCGGTTTCTCCCGCACCGTCGGGGAGCTGTTTTTT TRBJ2-2 NA TRBV27 NA
CASSRQTGAFHF TGTGCCAGCAGTCGTCAGACAGGGGCCTTTCATTTT TRBJ1-5 many TRBV12-3/TRBV12-4 TRBD1
CASTIWLAGPTGELFF TGTGCCAGTACCATCTGGCTAGCGGGGCCCACTGGGGAGCTGTTTTTT TRBJ2-2 many TRBV19 TRBD2
CASSDYRGQYEQYF TGTGCCAGCAGTGACTACAGGGGGCAGTACGAGCAGTACTTC TRBJ2-7 NA TRBV6-1 TRBD1
CASSSPLDGYEQYF TGTGCCAGCAGTTCCCCCCTCGACGGGTACGAGCAGTACTTC TRBJ2-7 many TRBV12-3/TRBV12-4 NA
CSVEDYAETQYF TGCAGCGTTGAAGATTATGCGGAGACCCAGTACTTC TRBJ2-5 NA TRBV29-1 NA
CASSARGGNQPQHF TGTGCCAGCAGTGCCCGAGGGGGCAATCAGCCCCAGCATTTT TRBJ1-5 many TRBV6-1 NA
CASSNPLSTGELFF TGTGCCAGCAGTAACCCACTAAGCACCGGGGAGCTGTTTTTT TRBJ2-2 few TRBV2 NA
CASKRALLYGYTF TGCGCCAGCAAGAGGGCCTTACTCTATGGCTACACCTTC TRBJ1-2 many TRBV5-1 NA
CSARGLAGTQETQYF TGCAGTGCTAGAGGGCTAGCGGGCACCCAAGAGACCCAGTACTTC TRBJ2-5 many TRBV20-1 TRBD2
CASSLAVPDSLYGYTF TGTGCCAGCAGTTTAGCGGTACCCGACAGTCTCTATGGCTACACCTTC TRBJ1-2 once TRBV12-3/TRBV12-4 NA
CASSSFGHGGEQYF TGTGCCAGCAGTTCCTTTGGGCACGGGGGCGAGCAGTACTTC TRBJ2-7 many TRBV12-3/TRBV12-4 NA
CASREGDYEQYF TGTGCCAGCAGAGAGGGAGACTACGAGCAGTACTTC TRBJ2-7 many TRBV6-1 NA
CASSLVDGSRLYGYTF TGCGCCAGCAGCTTGGTCGACGGCTCCCGACTCTATGGCTACACCTTC TRBJ1-2 many TRBV5-1 NA
CSARALRLAGYQETQYF TGCAGTGCTAGAGCCCTAAGACTAGCGGGGTACCAAGAGACCCAGTACTTC TRBJ2-5 many TRBV20-1 TRBD2
CASSQYGTGDIQYF TGTGCCAGCAGCCAATATGGGACAGGGGACATTCAGTACTTC TRBJ2-4 NA TRBV4-2 TRBD1